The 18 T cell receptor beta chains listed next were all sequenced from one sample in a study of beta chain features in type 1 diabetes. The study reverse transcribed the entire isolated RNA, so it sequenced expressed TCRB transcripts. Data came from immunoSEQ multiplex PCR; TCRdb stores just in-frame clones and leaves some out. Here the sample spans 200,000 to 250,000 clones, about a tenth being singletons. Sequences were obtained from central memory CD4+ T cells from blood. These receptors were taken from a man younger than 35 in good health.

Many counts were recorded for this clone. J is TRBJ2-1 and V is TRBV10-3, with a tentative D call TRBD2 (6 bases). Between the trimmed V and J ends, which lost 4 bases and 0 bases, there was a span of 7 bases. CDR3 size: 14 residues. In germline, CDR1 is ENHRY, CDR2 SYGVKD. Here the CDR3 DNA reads TGTGCCATCAGTGGGCGGGACTCCTACAATGAGCAGTTCTTC. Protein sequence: CAISGRDSYNEQFF.

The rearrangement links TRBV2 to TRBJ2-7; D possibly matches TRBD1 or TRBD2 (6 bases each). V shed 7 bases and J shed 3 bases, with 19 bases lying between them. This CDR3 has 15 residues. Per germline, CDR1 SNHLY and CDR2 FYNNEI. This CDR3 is CASTLAGHGGYEQYF. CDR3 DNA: TGTGCCAGCACGCTCGCGGGACACGGTGGCTACGAGCAGTACTTC.

This chain's CDR3 is CASSLVGAAGANVLTF. The DNA of the CDR3 is TGTGCCAGCAGTTTAGTGGGGGCGGCTGGGGCCAACGTCCTGACTTTC. The gene calls are TRBV27 and TRBJ2-6, with D possibly TRBD1 on 6 matching bases. V lost 2 bases to trimming and J lost 2 bases, with 10 bases between them. The CDR3 runs 16 residues. In germline, CDR1 is MNHEY, CDR2 SMNVEV (reference sequence).

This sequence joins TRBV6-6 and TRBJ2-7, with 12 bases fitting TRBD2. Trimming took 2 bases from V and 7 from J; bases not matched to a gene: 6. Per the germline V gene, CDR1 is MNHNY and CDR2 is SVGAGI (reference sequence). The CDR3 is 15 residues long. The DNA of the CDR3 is TGTGCCAGCAGTTACCGACTAGCGGGAGTGGGAGAGCAGTACTTC. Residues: CASSYRLAGVGEQYF.

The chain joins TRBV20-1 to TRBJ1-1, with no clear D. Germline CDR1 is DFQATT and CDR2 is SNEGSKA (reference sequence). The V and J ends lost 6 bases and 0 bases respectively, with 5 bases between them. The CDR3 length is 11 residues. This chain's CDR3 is CSAPLNTEAFF. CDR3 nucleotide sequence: TGCAGTGCCCCGCTGAACACTGAAGCTTTCTTT.

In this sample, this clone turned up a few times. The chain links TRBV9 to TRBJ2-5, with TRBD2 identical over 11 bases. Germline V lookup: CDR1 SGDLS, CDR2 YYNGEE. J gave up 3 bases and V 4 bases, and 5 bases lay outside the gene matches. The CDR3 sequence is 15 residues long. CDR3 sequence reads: CASSSTGLAEETQYF. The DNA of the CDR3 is TGTGCCAGCAGCTCCACGGGACTAGCGGAAGAGACCCAGTACTTC.

The CDR3 coding sequence is TGTGCCAGCAGCCAGACCTACGATGGGGCCAACGTCCTGACTTTC. Translation: CASSQTYDGANVLTF. The rearrangement uses TRBV7-3 and TRBJ2-6; D not resolved. The CDR3 is 15 residues long. Germline V gene sequence: CDR1 SGHTA, CDR2 FQGTGA. V shed 5 bases and J shed 3 bases, with 11 bases lying between them.

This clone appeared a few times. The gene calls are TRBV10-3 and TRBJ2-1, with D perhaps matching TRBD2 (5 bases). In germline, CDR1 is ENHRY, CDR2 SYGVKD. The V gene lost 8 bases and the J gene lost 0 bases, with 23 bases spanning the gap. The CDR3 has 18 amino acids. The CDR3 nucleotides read TGTGCCATCCAATCCGGGAATCAACGACCAAGCTCCTACAATGAGCAGTTCTTC. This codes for CAIQSGNQRPSSYNEQFF.

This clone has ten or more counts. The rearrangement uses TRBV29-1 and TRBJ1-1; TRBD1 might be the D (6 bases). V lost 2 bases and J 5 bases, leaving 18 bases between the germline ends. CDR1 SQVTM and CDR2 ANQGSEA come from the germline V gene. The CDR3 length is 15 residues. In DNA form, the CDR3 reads TGCAGCGTTGAATCCCCTAACAGGGCGGAAACTGAAGCTTTCTTT. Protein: CSVESPNRAETEAFF.

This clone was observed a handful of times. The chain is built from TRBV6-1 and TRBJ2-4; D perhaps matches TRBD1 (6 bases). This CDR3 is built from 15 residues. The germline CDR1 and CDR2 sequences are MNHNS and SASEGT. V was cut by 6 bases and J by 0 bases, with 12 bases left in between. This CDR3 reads CASRDRELAKNIQYF. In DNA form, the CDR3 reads TGTGCCAGCAGGGACAGAGAATTAGCCAAAAACATTCAGTACTTC.

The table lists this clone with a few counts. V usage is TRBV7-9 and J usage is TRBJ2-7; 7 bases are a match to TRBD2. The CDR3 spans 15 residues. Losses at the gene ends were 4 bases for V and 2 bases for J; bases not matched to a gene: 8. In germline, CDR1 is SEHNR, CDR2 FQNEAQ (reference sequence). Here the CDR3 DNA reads TGTGCCAGCAGCTCCCCCGCTAGCGGAGCCTACGAGCAGTACTTC. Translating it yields CASSSPASGAYEQYF.

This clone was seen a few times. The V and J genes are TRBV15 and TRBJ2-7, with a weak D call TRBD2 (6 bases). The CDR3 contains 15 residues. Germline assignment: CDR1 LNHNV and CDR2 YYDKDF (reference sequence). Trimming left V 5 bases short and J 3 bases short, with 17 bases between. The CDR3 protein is CATSPGIGRGYEQYF. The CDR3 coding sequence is TGTGCCACCAGCCCCGGGATCGGGAGAGGCTACGAGCAGTACTTC. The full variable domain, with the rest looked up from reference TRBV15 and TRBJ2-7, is DAMVIQNPRYQVTQFGKPVTLSCSQTLNHNVMYWYQQKSSQAPKLLFHYYDKDFNNEADTPDNFQSRRPNTSFCFLDIRSPGLGDTAMYLCATSPGIGRGYEQYFGPGTRLTVT.

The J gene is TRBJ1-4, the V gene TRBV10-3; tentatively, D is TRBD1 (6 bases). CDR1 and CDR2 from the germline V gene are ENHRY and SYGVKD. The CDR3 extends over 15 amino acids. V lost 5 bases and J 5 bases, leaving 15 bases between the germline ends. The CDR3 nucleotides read TGTGCCATCAGTCGGGACATCCTTAACAATGAAAAACTGTTTTTT. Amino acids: CAISRDILNNEKLFF.

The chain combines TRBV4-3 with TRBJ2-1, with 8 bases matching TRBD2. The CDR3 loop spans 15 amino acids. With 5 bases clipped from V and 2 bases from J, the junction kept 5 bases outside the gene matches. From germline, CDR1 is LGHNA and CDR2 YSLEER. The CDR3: CASSSRAGAYNEQFF. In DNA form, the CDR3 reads TGCGCCAGCAGCTCGAGAGCGGGGGCCTACAATGAGCAGTTCTTC.

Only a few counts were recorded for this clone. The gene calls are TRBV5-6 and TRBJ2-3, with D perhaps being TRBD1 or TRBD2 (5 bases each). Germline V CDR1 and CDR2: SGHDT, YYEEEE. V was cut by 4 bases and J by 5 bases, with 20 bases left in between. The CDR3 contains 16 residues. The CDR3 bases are TGTGCCAGCAGCCCGGGACGGTCCACCTGGGGAGATACGCAGTATTTT. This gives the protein CASSPGRSTWGDTQYF.

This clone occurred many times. As DNA, the CDR3 is TGCGCCAGCAAGGGCGGGACCGCCAAAAACATTCAGTACTTC. As protein: CASKGGTAKNIQYF. The rearrangement joins TRBV5-1 to TRBJ2-4; D is perhaps TRBD2 (6 bases). The CDR3 covers 14 residues. Germline CDR1 is SGHRS and CDR2 is YFSETQ. V lost 6 bases, J lost 1 base, and 11 bases lay in between.

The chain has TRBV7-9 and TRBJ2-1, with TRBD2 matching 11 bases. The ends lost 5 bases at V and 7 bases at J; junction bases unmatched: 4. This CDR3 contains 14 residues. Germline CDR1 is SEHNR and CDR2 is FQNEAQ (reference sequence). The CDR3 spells CASSHWTSGNEQFF. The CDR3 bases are TGTGCCAGCAGCCATTGGACTAGCGGGAATGAGCAGTTCTTC.

The CDR3 is CASSRERMNTGELFF. The CDR3 DNA is TGTGCCAGTAGCCGGGAGCGGATGAACACCGGGGAGCTGTTTTTT. The rearrangement uses TRBV19 and TRBJ2-2; possible D gene TRBD2, 6 bases. This CDR3 comprises 15 residues. Germline-derived CDR1 and CDR2 are LNHDA and SQIVND (reference sequence). Trimming shortened V by 6 bases and J by 1 base, and 12 bases separated the two germline ends.